This TCR beta chain was identified in a study of chemoradiotherapy in HPV16-positive cancers. The wider study: A couple of HPV16-positive patients' cells yielded candidate HPV-specific clones and common motifs. Study results and limitations: Candidate HPV-specific clones and E7-related TCR motifs grew in tumor during treatment. For HPV16-positive patients, expanding HPV-responsive T cells associated with longer recurrence-free survival.

A note on this clone: Its antigen is not known.

Germline trimming cut 5 bases from V and 5 bases from J; bases unmatched to any gene: 7. The CDR3 covers 15 residues. Germline V CDR1 and CDR2: LNHDA, SQIVND (reference sequence). Measured with immunoSEQ multiplex PCR; TCRdb has only the in-frame clones, and not every one. The table includes about 15,000 clones, almost 90% detected once. This chain links TRBV19 with TRBJ1-2, with 11 positions matching TRBD1. This receptor was identified in a human donor with HPV-associated anogenital cancer. Sequenced here: blood, sampled from a patient who underwent chemoradiotherapy. The CDR3 DNA reads TGTGCCAGTAGTGTTGCCGGGACAGGGGGGTATGGCTACACCTTC. Its protein is CASSVAGTGGYGYTF.